Below are 18 T cell receptor beta chains sequenced from a single sample in a study of T cells in localized non-small cell lung cancer. The repertoire was sequenced with immunoSEQ multiplex PCR; TCRdb's copy has only in-frame clones and lacks some. This sample carries tens of thousands of clones, 91% of them seen once, and the ten largest clones take just under 20%. The input for sequencing was peripheral blood, taken before any cancer treatment. The receptor set was obtained from a man aged 35 to 69 with stage I lung adenocarcinoma.

The genes are TRBV7-2 and TRBJ2-3; TRBD2 aligns across 7 bases. Germline CDR1 SGHTA, CDR2 FQGNSA. V shed 4 bases and J 1 base; nucleotides not matched to a gene: 5. The CDR3 runs to 15 residues. The CDR3 bases are TGTGCCAGCAGCTCAGATAGCGGGCGCACAGATACGCAGTATTTT. Translation gives CASSSDSGRTDTQYF.

The V call is TRBV9, the J call TRBJ2-1, with a tentative D call TRBD2 (6 bases). The CDR3 is 14 residues long. Per germline, CDR1 SGDLS and CDR2 YYNGEE. Deletions cut 0 bases from V and 7 bases from J, with 11 bases between. The CDR3 DNA is TGTGCCAGCAGCGTAGGTCCGGAGGGAAATGAGCAGTTCTTC. It translates to CASSVGPEGNEQFF.

Only one count was recorded for this clone. The chain joins TRBV14 to TRBJ2-3; 7 bases map to TRBD1. Germline values: CDR1 SGHDN, CDR2 FVKESK. V shed 2 bases and J 6 bases; nucleotides not matched to a gene: 5. This CDR3 is 14 amino acids long. The CDR3 protein is CASSQNRGGDTQYF. The DNA of the CDR3 is TGTGCCAGCAGCCAAAACAGGGGTGGCGATACGCAGTATTTT.

This chain connects TRBV4-1 to TRBJ2-5, with TRBD1 matching over 12 bases. V lost 4 bases, J lost 5 bases, and 17 bases stayed unmatched. The CDR3 spans 19 residues. CDR1 is MGHRA, CDR2 YSYEKL, per germline. As DNA, the CDR3 is TGCGCCAGCAGCCTTTTTCGGGACAGGGGGCGGCAGGGTGGGGAGACCCAGTACTTC. Its translation is CASSLFRDRGRQGGETQYF.

This rearrangement joins TRBV11-3 to TRBJ2-3; perhaps TRBD1 as D (6 bases). Germline CDR1 is SGHNT and CDR2 is YENEEA. This CDR3 contains 13 residues. Trimming stripped 6 bases from V and 4 bases from J, with 11 bases between. The CDR3 coding sequence is TGTGCCAGCAGAACGGACAGTTCAGATACGCAGTATTTT. Encoded protein: CASRTDSSDTQYF.

This sequence joins TRBV7-6 and TRBJ2-2; 8 positions agree with TRBD1. Trimming removed 6 bases from V and 3 bases from J; junction bases left unmatched: 12. Per germline, CDR1 SGHVS and CDR2 FNYEAQ. This CDR3 comprises 17 residues. The CDR3, as DNA: TGTGCCAGCAGGTCCCCCCCGGGACAGGAGTACACCGGGGAGCTGTTTTTT. This gives the protein CASRSPPGQEYTGELFF.

In its sample, this clone is medium-sized. The chain combines TRBV19 with TRBJ1-1; no clear D. Trimming took 6 bases from V and 0 from J, leaving 8 bases between them. The germline V gene has CDR1 LNHDA and CDR2 SQIVND (reference sequence). The CDR3 is 13 amino acids. This CDR3 is CASSSGLNTEAFF. CDR3 in DNA: TGTGCCAGTAGCTCCGGCCTGAACACTGAAGCTTTCTTT. Complete variable domain (other parts from reference TRBV19 and TRBJ1-1): DGGITQSPKYLFRKEGQNVTLSCEQNLNHDAMYWYRQDPGQGLRLIYYSQIVNDFQKGDIAEGYSVSREKKESFPLTVTSAQKNPTAFYLCASSSGLNTEAFFGQGTRLTVV.

The J gene is TRBJ2-5, the V gene TRBV27; 12 nucleotides line up with TRBD2. CDR1 is MNHEY and CDR2 is SMNVEV in the germline V gene (reference sequence). V dropped 5 bases and J dropped 2; count of bases not matched to a gene: 15. CDR3 length: 19 residues. The CDR3 nucleotides are TGTGCCAGCAGTGCCCGACTGACATCTAGCGGGAGGGGGCAAGAGACCCAGTACTTC. As protein: CASSARLTSSGRGQETQYF.

The chain joins TRBV27 to TRBJ2-7; TRBD1 agrees at 7 bases. The germline gives CDR1 MNHEY, CDR2 SMNVEV (reference sequence). After removal of 4 bases from V and 2 bases from J, the junction contained 5 bases not matched to a gene. The CDR3 consists of 14 residues. The CDR3 protein is CASSWTGATYEQYF. DNA of the CDR3: TGTGCCAGCAGTTGGACAGGAGCAACCTACGAGCAGTACTTC.

V usage is TRBV2 and J usage is TRBJ1-2; D is perhaps TRBD1 (6 bases). The CDR3 is 14 amino acids. Per the germline V gene, CDR1 is SNHLY and CDR2 is FYNNEI. V dropped 6 bases and J dropped 7 bases, with 18 bases sitting between them. The CDR3 region is CASRRDMDFSGYTF. The CDR3 nucleotides read TGTGCCAGCAGGAGGGACATGGACTTTAGTGGCTACACCTTC.

This clone was seen more than once but under ten times. The chain joins TRBV25-1 to TRBJ2-1; 9 bases agree with TRBD2. The CDR3 sequence is 14 residues long. After removal of 4 bases from V and 2 bases from J, the junction contained 0 bases not matched to a gene. The germline CDR1 and CDR2 sequences are MGHDK and SYGVNS. The chain's CDR3 is CASSGTSAYNEQFF. Here the CDR3 DNA reads TGTGCCAGCAGTGGGACTAGCGCCTACAATGAGCAGTTCTTC.

Details on this clone: One end of the junction fails to match germline, which may point to a read error. The chain uses TRBV6-5 and TRBJ2-7; 12 bases map to TRBD2. The CDR3 covers 14 residues. Germline lookup yields CDR1 MNHEY and CDR2 SVGAGI. The CDR3 DNA follows: TGTGCCTGCAGACCGGGACTAGCGGGTTACGAGCAGTACTTC. Translating gives CACRPGLAGYEQYF.

This chain joins TRBV19 and TRBJ2-7, with TRBD2 identical over 7 bases. Germline CDR1 reads LNHDA; CDR2 reads SQIVND (reference sequence). The CDR3 spans 15 residues. Trimming removed 7 bases from V and 3 bases from J; junction bases left unmatched: 12. CDR3 sequence: CASTMKMGGIYEQYF. The CDR3 bases are TGTGCCAGTACCATGAAGATGGGGGGGATCTACGAGCAGTACTTC.

J is TRBJ1-5 and V is TRBV18, with D unclear. The CDR3 extends over 14 amino acids. Trimming removed 3 bases from V and 7 bases from J, with 13 bases in between. Germline V gene lookup returns CDR1 KGHSH and CDR2 LQKENI. The CDR3 DNA sequence: TGTGCCAGCTCACCCGGCGGGGTCGGGCAGCCCCAGCATTTT. Translating it yields CASSPGGVGQPQHF.

The rearrangement uses TRBV2 and TRBJ2-3; D is perhaps TRBD1 (6 bases). Germline V gives CDR1 SNHLY, CDR2 FYNNEI. Trimming took off 7 bases at V and 2 bases at J, with 13 bases between the two ends. The CDR3 has 14 residues. Written as DNA, the CDR3 is TGTGCCAGCACCGACAGGTATAACACAGATACGCAGTATTTT. This codes for CASTDRYNTDTQYF.

The chain links TRBV19 to TRBJ1-1; D is perhaps TRBD1 (5 bases). The CDR3 totals 15 residues. Trimming took 0 bases from V and 4 from J, leaving 12 bases between them. Germline V lookup: CDR1 LNHDA, CDR2 SQIVND (reference sequence). CDR3 region: CASSIDGGGGTEAFF. CDR3 bases: TGTGCCAGTAGTATAGATGGGGGGGGAGGCACTGAAGCTTTCTTT.

V and J are TRBV28 and TRBJ2-7; no firm D call. Germline CDR1 and CDR2: MDHEN and SYDVKM. The CDR3 is 15 amino acids. V was pared by 4 bases and J by 3 bases, with 16 bases between. The CDR3 loop is CASSSTIGDHYEQYF. DNA of the CDR3: TGTGCCAGCAGTTCCACCATTGGTGACCACTACGAGCAGTACTTC.

This chain joins TRBV5-1 and TRBJ1-4; 9 bases are shared with TRBD1. Germline V gives CDR1 SGHRS, CDR2 YFSETQ. The CDR3 totals 16 residues. V lost 3 bases to trimming and J lost 2 bases; unmatched junction nucleotides: 5. The CDR3 is CASSSGTGMTNEKLFF. As DNA, the CDR3 is TGCGCCAGCAGCTCAGGGACAGGGATGACTAATGAAAAACTGTTTTTT.